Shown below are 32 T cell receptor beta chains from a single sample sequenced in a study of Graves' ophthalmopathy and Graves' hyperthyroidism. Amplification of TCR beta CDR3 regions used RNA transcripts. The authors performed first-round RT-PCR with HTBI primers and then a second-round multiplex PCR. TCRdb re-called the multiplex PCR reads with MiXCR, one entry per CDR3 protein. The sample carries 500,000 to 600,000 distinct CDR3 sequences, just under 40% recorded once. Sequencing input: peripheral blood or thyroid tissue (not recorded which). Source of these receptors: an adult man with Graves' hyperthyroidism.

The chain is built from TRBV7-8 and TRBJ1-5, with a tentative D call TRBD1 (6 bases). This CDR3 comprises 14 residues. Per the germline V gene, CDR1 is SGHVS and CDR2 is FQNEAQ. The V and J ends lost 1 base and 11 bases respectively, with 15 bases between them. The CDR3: CASSLGQVQEAQHF. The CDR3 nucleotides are TGTGCCAGCAGCTTAGGACAGGTTCAAGAGGCCCAGCATTTT.

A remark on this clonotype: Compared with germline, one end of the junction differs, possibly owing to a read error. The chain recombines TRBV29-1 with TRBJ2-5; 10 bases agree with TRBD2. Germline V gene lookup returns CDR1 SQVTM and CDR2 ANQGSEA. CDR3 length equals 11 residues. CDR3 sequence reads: CSVESSGGRIF. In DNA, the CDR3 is TGCAGCGTTGAGTCTAGCGGGGGCCGGATCTTC.

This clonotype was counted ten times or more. Here the CDR3 DNA reads TGTGCCAGCAGCTTAGTGTCCGGGACAGGACATTCCCCCTACGAGCAGTACTTC. It codes for CASSLVSGTGHSPYEQYF. This rearrangement joins TRBV7-9 to TRBJ2-7; 8 bases match TRBD1. This CDR3 has 18 residues. J was trimmed by 2 bases and V by 1 base; bases with no gene match: 13. CDR1 SEHNR and CDR2 FQNEAQ come from the germline V gene (reference sequence).

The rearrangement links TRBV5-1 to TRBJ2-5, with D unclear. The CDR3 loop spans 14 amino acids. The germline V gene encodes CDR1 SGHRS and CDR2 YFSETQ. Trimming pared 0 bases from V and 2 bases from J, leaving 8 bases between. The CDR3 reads CASSLEPGQETQYF. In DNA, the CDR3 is TGCGCCAGCAGCTTGGAGCCAGGTCAAGAGACCCAGTACTTC.

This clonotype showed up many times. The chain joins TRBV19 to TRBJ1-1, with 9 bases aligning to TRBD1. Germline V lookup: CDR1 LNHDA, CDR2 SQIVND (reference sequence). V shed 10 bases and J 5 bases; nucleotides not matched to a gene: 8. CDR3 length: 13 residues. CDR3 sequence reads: CATKDRGRTEAFF. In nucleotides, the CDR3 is TGTGCCACCAAGGACAGGGGTCGAACTGAAGCTTTCTTT.

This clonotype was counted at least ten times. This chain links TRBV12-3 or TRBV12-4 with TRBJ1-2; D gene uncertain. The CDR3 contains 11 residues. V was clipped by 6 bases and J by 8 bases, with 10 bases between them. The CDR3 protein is CASSLAGGYTF. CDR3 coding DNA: TGTGCCAGCAGCCTAGCCGGGGGCTACACCTTC.

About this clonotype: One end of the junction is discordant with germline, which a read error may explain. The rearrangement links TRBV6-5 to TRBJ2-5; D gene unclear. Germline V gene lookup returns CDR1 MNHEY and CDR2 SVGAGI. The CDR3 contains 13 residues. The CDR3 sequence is CATSDSLRETQYF. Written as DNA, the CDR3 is TGTGCCACCAGTGATTCCCTCCGGGAGACCCAGTACTTC.

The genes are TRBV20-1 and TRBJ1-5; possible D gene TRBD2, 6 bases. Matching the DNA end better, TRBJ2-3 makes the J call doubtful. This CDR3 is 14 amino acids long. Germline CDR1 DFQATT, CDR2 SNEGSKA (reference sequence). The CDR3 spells CSASELANTDTQYF. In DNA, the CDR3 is TGCAGTGCTAGTGAGCTAGCGAACACAGATACGCAGTATTTT.

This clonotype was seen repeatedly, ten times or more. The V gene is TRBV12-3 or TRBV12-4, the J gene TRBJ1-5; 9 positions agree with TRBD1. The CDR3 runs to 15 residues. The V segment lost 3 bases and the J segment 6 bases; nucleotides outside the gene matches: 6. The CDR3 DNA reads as TGTGCCAGCAGTTTCGGGGGGACAGGGAGTCAGCCCCAGCATTTT. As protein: CASSFGGTGSQPQHF.

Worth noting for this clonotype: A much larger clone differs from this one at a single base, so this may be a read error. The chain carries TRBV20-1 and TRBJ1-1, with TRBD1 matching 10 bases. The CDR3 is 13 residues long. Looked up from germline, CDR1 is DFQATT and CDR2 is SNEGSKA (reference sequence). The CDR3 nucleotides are TGCAGTGCTTCGACAGGGGGCGGGACTGAAGCTCTCTTT. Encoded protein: CSASTGGGTEALF.

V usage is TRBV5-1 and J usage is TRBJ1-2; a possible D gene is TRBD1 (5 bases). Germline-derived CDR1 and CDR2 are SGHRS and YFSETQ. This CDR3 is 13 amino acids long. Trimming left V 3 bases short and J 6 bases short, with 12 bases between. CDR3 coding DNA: TGCGCCAGCAGCTCGGGACTAGCGAATGGCTACACCTTC. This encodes CASSSGLANGYTF.

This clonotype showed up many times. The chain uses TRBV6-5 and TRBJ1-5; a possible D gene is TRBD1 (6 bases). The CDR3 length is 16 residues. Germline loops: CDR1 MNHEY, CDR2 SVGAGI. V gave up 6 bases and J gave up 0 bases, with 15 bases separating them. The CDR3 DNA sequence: TGTGCCAGCAGCGACGGGACACCCTATAGCAATCAGCCCCAGCATTTT. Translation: CASSDGTPYSNQPQHF.

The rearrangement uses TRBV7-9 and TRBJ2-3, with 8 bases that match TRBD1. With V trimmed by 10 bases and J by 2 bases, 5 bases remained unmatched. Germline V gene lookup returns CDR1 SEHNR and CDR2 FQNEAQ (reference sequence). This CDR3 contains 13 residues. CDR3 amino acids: CATSDRDTDTQYF. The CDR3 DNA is TGTGCCACCTCGGACAGGGACACAGATACGCAGTATTTT.

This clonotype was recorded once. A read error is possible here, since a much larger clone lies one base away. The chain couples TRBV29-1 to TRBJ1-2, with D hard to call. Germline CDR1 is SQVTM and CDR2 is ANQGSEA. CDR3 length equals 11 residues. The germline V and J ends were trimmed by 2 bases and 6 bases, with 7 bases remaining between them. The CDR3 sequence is CSVERRDGYTF. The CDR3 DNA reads TGCAGCGTTGAAAGGAGGGATGGCTACACCTTC.

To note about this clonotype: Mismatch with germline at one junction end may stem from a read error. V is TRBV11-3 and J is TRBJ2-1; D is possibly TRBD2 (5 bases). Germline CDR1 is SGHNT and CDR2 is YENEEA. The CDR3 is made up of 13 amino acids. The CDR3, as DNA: TGTGCCAGCGGCTTAGGGCGGGTTAACGAGCAGTTCTTC. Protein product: CASGLGRVNEQFF.

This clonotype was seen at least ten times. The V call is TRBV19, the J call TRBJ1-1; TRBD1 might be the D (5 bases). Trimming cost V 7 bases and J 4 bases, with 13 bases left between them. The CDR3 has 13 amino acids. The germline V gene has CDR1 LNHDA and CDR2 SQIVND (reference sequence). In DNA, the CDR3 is TGTGCCAGTACGGGACGGGGACCCACTGAAGCTTTCTTT. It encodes CASTGRGPTEAFF.

The CDR3 DNA is TGCAGTGCTAGAGACTTAACAGACAATGAGCAGTTCTTC. It specifies CSARDLTDNEQFF. V usage is TRBV20-1 and J usage is TRBJ2-7; D not resolved. The tail of the sequence fits TRBJ2-1 better, so the J call may be wrong. Germline V lookup: CDR1 DFQATT, CDR2 SNEGSKA (reference sequence). The CDR3 sequence is 13 residues long.

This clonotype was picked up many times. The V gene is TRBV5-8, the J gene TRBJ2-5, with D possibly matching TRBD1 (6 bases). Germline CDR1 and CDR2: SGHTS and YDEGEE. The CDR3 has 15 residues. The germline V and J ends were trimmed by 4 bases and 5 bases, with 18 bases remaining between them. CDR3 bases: TGTGCCAGCAGCAGTACAGGGTCTTACCGTGAGACCCAGTACTTC. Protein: CASSSTGSYRETQYF.

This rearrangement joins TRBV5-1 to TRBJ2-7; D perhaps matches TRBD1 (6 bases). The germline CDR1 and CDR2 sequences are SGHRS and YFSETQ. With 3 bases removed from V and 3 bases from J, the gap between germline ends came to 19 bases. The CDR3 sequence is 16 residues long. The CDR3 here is CASSYDRLAPHYEQYF. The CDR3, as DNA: TGCGCCAGCAGCTACGACAGGTTGGCGCCCCACTACGAGCAGTACTTC.

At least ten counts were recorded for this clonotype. In nucleotides, the CDR3 is TGTGCCAGCAGTCCCGGGCTGGGCTGGGACTACGAGCAGTACTTC. It translates to CASSPGLGWDYEQYF. This chain connects TRBV6-5 to TRBJ2-7; the D is unclear. This CDR3 has 15 residues. Trimming cost V 5 bases and J 3 bases, with 17 bases left between them. Germline lookup yields CDR1 MNHEY and CDR2 SVGAGI.

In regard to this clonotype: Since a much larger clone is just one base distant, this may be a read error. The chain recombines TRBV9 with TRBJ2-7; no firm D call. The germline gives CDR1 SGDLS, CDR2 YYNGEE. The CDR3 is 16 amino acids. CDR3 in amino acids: CTSSQTGEPALGEQYF. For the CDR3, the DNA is TGTACCAGCAGCCAAACCGGAGAGCCCGCTCTGGGTGAGCAGTACTTC.

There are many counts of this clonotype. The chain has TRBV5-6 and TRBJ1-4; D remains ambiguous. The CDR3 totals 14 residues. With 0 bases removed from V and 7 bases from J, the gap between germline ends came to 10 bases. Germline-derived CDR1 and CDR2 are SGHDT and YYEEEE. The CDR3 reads CASSLVGLGEKLFF. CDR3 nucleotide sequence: TGTGCCAGCAGCTTGGTCGGTCTCGGTGAAAAACTGTTTTTT.

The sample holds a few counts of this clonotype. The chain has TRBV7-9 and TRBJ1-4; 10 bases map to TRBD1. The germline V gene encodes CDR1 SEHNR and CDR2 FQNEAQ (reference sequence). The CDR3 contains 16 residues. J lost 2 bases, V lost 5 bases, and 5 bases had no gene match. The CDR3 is CASSRTGGLTNEKLFF. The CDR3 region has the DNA TGTGCCAGCAGCCGGACAGGGGGACTTACTAATGAAAAACTGTTTTTT.

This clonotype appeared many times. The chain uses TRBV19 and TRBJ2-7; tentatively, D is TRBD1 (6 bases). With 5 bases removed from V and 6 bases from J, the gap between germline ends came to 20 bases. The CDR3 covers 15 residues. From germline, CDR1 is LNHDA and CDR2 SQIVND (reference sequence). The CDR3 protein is CASSFRTDREGEQYF. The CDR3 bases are TGTGCCAGTAGTTTCAGGACAGACCGAGAGGGCGAGCAGTACTTC.

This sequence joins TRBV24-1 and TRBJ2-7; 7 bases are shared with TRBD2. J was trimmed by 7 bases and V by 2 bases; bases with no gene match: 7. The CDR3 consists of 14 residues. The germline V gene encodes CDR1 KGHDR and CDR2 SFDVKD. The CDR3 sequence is CATSDWGRAGEQYF. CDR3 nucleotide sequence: TGTGCCACCAGTGATTGGGGGAGGGCTGGGGAGCAGTACTTC.

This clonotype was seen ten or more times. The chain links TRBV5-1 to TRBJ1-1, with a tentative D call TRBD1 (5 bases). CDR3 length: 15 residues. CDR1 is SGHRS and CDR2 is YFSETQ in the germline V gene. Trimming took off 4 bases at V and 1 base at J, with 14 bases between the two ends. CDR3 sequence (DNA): TGCGCCAGCAGCGGGGGAGGCAGGCAGAACACTGAAGCTTTCTTT. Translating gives CASSGGGRQNTEAFF. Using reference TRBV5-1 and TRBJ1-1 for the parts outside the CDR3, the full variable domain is KAGVTQTPRYLIKTRGQQVTLSCSPISGHRSVSWYQQTPGQGLQFLFEYFSETQRNKGNFPGRFSGRQFSNSRSEMNVSTLELGDSALYLCASSGGGRQNTEAFFGQGTRLTVV.

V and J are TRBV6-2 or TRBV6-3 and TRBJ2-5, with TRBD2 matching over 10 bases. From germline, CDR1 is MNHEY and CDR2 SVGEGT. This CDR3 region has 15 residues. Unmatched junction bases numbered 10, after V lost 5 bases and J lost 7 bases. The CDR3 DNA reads TGTGCCAGCAGTCTTCCTAGCGGGAGCCGGGGGACCCAGTACTTC. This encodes CASSLPSGSRGTQYF.

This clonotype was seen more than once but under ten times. For the CDR3, the DNA is TGTGCCAGCAGCTTAGATTTGGGGGAGGGATCCTACGAGCAGTACTTC. This gives the protein CASSLDLGEGSYEQYF. The V call is TRBV7-8, the J call TRBJ2-7, with TRBD2 matching over 7 bases. J lost 1 base, V lost 1 base, and 7 bases had no gene match. Germline values: CDR1 SGHVS, CDR2 FQNEAQ. The CDR3 covers 16 residues. The full variable domain, in which reference TRBV7-8 and TRBJ2-7 provide the parts outside the CDR3, is GAGVSQSPRYKVAKRGQDVALRCDPISGHVSLFWYQQALGQGPEFLTYFQNEAQLDKSGLPSDRFFAERPEGSVSTLKIQRTQQEDSAVYLCASSLDLGEGSYEQYFGPGTRLTVT.

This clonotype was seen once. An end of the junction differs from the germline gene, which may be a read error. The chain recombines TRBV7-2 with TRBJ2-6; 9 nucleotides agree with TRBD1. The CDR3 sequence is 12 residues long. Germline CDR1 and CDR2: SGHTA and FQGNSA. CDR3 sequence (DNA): TGTGCCAGCAGCTTGGGACAGGGTCAGGCAGCTTTC. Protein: CASSLGQGQAAF.

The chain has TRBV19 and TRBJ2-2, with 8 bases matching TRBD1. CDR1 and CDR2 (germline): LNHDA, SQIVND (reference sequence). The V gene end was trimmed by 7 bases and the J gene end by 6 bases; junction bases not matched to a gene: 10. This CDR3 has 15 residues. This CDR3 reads CASTTRTGRAGELFF. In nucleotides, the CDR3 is TGTGCCAGTACCACAAGGACAGGGCGTGCCGGGGAGCTGTTTTTT.

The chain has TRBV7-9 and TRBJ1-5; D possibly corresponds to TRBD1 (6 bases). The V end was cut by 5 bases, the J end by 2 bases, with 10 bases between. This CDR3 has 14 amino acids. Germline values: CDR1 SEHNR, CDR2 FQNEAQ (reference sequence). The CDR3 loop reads CASSKAGGNQPQHF. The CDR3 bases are TGTGCCAGCAGCAAGGCAGGGGGCAATCAGCCCCAGCATTTT.

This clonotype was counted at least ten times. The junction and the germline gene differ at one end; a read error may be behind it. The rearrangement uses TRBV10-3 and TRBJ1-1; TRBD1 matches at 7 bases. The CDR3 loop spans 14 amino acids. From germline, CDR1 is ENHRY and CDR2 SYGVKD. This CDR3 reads CAISRQGENTDAFF. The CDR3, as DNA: TGTGCCATCAGTCGACAGGGCGAGAACACTGACGCTTTCTTT.